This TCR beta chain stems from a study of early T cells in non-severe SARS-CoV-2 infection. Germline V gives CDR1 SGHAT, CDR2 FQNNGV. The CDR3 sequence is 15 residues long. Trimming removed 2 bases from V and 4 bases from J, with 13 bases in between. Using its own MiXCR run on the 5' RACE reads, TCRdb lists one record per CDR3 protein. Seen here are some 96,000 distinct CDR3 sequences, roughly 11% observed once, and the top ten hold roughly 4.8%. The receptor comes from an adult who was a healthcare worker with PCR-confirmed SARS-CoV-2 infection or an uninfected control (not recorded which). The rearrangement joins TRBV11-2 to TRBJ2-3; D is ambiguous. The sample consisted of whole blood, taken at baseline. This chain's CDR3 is CASSLNGWNSDTQYF. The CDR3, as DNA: TGTGCCAGCAGCTTAAACGGGTGGAACTCAGATACGCAGTATTTT. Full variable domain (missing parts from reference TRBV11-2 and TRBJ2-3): EAGVAQSPRYKIIEKRQSVAFWCNPISGHATLYWYQQILGQGPKLLIQFQNNGVVDDSQLPKDRFSAERLKGVDSTLKIQPAKLEDSAVYLCASSLNGWNSDTQYFGPGTRLTVL.